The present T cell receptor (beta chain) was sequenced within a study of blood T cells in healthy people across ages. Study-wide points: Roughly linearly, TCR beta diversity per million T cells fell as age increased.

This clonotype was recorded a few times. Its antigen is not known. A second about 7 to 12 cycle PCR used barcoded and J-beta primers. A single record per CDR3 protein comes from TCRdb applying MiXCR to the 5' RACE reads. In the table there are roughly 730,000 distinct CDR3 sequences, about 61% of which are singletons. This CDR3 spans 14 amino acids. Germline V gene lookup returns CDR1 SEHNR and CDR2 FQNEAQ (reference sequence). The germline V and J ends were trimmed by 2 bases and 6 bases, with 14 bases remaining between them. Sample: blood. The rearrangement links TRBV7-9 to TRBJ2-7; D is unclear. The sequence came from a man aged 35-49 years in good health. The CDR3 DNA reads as TGTGCCAGCAGCTTAATACTCCCGCCGGCCGAGCAGTACTTC. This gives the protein CASSLILPPAEQYF.